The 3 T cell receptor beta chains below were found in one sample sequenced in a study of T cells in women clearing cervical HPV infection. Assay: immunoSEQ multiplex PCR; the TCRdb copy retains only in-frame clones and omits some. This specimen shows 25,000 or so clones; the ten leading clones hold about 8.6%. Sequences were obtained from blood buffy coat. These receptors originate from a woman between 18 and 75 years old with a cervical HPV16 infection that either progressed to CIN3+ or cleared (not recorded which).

The part of the CDR3 DNA that was read is TGTGCCAGCAGTGGGGGACAGGGGGCGCAGGATACG. It encodes CASSGGQGAQDT. The whole CDR3 protein reads CASSGGQGAQDTQYF. This chain links TRBV2 with TRBJ2-3; 12 bases are shared with TRBD1. The read falls 3 residues short of the CDR3 end, and the missing part is taken from the germline J gene. V was clipped by 4 bases and J by 6 bases; unmatched bases: 5. This CDR3 region has 15 residues. The germline CDR1 and CDR2 sequences are SNHLY and FYNNEI.

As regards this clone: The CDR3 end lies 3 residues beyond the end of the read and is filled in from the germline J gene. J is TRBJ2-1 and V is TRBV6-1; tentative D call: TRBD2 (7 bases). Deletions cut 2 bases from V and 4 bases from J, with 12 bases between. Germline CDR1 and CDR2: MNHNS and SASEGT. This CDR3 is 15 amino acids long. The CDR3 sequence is CASSERGGEYNEQFF. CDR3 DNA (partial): TGTGCCAGCAGTGAAAGGGGGGGCGAATACAATGAG.

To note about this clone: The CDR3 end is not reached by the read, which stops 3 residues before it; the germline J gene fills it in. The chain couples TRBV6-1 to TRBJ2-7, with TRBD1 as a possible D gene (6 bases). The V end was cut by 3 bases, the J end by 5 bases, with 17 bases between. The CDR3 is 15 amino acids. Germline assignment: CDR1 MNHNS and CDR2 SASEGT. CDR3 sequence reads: CASSEFEGQNNEQYF. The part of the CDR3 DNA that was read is TGTGCCAGCAGTGAGTTCGAGGGACAAAATAACGAG.